This T cell receptor (beta chain) was sequenced during a study of graft-versus-host responses after intestinal transplantation. Study-level findings and limits: Graft-versus-host to host-versus-graft clonal ratios in allografts were high in patients with graft-donor T cell macrochimerism. Among circulating GvH clones, peak levels were associated with early post-transplant declines in HvG clones. Marrow from the recipient contained GvH clones, some of which had appeared first in ileum or blood.

Measured with immunoSEQ multiplex PCR; TCRdb has only the in-frame clones, and not every one. Of approximately 75,000 clones in the sample, approximately 94% are singletons; the top ten hold around 0.54%. The germline V and J ends were trimmed by 1 base and 7 bases, with 7 bases remaining between them. The CDR3 length is 12 residues. Per the germline V gene, CDR1 is MGHRA and CDR2 is YSYEKL. Note on this clone: The antigen is undetermined.

This chain connects TRBV4-1 to TRBJ2-5; D remains ambiguous. The TCR originated in a human donor who received an intestinal transplant. This specimen consisted of unstimulated CD8+ T cells sorted from spleen or lymph node cells, obtained before intestinal transplant. CDR3 nucleotide sequence: TGCGCCAGCAGCCAAGGGAAGGGGACCCAGTACTTC. This gives the protein CASSQGKGTQYF.